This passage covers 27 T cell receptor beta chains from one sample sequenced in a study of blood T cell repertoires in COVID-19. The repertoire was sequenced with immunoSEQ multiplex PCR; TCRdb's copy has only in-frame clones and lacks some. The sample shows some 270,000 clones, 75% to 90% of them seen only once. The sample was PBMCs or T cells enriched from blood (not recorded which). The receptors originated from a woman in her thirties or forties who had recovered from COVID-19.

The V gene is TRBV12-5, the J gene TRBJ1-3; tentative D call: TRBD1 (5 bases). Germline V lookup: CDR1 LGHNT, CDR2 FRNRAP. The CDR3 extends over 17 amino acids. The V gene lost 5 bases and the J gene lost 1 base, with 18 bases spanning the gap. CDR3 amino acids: CASGAYLDSASGNTIYF. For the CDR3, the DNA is TGTGCTAGTGGTGCCTACCTAGACAGCGCATCTGGAAACACCATATATTTT.

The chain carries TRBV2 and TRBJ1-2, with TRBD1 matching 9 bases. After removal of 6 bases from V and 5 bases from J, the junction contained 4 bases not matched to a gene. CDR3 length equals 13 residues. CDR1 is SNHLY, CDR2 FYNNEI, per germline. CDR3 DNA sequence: TGTGCCAGCAGGGACAGGGGTGGATATGGCTACACCTTC. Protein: CASRDRGGYGYTF.

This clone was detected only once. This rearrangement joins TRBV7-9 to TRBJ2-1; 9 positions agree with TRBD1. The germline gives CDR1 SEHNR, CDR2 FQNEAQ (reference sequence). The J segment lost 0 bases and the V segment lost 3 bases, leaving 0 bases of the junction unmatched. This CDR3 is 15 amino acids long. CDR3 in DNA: TGTGCCAGCAGCTTGGACAGGGGCTCCTACAATGAGCAGTTCTTC. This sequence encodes CASSLDRGSYNEQFF.

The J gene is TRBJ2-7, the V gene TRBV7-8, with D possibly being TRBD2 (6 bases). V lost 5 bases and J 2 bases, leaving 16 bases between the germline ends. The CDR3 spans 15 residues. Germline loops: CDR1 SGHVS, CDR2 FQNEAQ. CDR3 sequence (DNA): TGTGCCAGCAGCCTACCCGGGGAGGCCGCCTACGAGCAGTACTTC. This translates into CASSLPGEAAYEQYF.

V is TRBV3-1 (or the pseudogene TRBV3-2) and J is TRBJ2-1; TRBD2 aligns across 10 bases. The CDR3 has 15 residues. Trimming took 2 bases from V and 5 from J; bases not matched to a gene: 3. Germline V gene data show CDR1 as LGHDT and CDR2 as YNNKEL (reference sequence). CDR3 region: CASSQTSGVHNEQFF. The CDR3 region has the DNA TGTGCCAGCAGCCAAACTAGCGGGGTACACAATGAGCAGTTCTTC.

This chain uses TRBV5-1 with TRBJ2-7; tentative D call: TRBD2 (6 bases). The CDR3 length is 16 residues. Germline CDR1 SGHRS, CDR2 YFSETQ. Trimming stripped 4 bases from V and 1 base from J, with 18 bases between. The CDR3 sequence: CASSRDSPGSSYEQYF. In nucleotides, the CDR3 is TGCGCCAGCAGCCGGGACTCCCCGGGGTCATCCTACGAGCAGTACTTC.

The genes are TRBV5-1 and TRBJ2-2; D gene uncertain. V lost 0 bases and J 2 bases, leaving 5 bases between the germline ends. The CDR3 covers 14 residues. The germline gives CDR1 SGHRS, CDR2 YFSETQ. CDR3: CASSLASNTGELFF. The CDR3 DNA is TGCGCCAGCAGCTTGGCCAGTAACACCGGGGAGCTGTTTTTT.

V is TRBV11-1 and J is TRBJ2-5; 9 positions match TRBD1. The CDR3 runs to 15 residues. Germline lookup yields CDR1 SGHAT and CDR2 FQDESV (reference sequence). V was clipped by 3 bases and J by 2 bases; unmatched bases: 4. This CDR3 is CASSFNRGPQETQYF. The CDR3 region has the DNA TGTGCCAGCAGCTTCAACAGGGGGCCACAAGAGACCCAGTACTTC.

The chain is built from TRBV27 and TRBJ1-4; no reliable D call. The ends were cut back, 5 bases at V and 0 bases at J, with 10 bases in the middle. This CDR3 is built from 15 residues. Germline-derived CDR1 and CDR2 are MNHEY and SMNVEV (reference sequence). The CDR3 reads CASSPRHTTNEKLFF. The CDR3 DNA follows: TGTGCCAGCAGTCCGAGACATACAACTAATGAAAAACTGTTTTTT.

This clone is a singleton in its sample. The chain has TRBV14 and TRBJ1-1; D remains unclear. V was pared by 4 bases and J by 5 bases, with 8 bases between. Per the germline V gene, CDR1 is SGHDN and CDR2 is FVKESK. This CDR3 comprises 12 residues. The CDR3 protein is CASSLLLTEAFF. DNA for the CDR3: TGTGCCAGCAGCCTCCTTCTTACTGAAGCTTTCTTT.

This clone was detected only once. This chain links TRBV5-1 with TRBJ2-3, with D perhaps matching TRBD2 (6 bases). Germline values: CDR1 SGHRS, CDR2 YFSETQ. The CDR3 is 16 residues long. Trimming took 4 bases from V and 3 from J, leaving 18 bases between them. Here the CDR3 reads CASSPGLQRGTDTQYF. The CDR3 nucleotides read TGCGCCAGCAGCCCGGGACTGCAGAGGGGAACAGATACGCAGTATTTT.

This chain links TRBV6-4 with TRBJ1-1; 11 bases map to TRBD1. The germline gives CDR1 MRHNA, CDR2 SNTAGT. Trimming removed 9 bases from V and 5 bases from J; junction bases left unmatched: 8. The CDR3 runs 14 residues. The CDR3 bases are TGTGCCAGTCGTCGGACAGGGGGCCGGACTGAAGCTTTCTTT. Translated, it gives CASRRTGGRTEAFF.

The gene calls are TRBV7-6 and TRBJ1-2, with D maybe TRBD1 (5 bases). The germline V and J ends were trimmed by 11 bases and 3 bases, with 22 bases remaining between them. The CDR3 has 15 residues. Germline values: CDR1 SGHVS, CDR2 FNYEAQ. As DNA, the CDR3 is TGTGCCGAAGATCGGTGGGGCCAGAGGCACTATGGCTACACCTTC. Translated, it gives CAEDRWGQRHYGYTF.

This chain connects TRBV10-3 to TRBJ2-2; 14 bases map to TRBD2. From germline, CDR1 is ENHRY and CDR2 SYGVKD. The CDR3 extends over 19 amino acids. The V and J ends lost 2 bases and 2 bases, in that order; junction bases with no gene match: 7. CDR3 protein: CAISELGLAGGPNTGELFF. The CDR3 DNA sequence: TGTGCCATCAGTGAGCTCGGACTAGCGGGGGGTCCAAACACCGGGGAGCTGTTTTTT.

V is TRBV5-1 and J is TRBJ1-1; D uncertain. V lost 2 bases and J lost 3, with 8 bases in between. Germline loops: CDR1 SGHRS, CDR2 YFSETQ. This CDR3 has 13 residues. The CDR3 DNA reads TGCGCCAGCAGCTTAAGAGGAGACACTGAAGCTTTCTTT. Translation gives CASSLRGDTEAFF.

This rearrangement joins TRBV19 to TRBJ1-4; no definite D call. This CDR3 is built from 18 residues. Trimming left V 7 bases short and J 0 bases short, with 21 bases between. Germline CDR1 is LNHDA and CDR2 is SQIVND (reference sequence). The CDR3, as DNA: TGTGCCAGTACCCCCGGACTGAAATACGGGGCAACTAATGAAAAACTGTTTTTT. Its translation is CASTPGLKYGATNEKLFF.

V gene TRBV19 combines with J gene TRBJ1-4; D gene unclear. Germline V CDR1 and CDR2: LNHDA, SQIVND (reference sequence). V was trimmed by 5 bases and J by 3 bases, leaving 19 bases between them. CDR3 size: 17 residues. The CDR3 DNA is TGTGCCAGTAGTCTTTATTTGGCGGAGGGTGCTAATGAAAAACTGTTTTTT. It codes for CASSLYLAEGANEKLFF.

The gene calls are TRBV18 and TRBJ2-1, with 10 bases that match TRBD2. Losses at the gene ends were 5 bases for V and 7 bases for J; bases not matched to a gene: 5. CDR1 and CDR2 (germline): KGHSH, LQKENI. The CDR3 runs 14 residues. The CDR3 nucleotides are TGTGCCAGCTCAACGACGACTAGCGGGAATGAGCAGTTCTTC. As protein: CASSTTTSGNEQFF.

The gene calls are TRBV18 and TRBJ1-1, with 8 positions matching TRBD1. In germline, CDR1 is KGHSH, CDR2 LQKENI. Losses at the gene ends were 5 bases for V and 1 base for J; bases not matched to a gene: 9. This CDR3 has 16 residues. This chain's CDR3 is CASSKNTGGSNTEAFF. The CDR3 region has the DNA TGTGCCAGCTCAAAAAACACAGGGGGTTCGAACACTGAAGCTTTCTTT.

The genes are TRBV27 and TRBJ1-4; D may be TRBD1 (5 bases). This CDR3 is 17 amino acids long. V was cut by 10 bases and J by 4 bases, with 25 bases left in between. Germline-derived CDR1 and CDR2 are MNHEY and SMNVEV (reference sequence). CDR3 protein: CATATSLRGLGNEKLFF. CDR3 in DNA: TGTGCCACCGCGACCTCCTTAAGGGGCTTAGGTAATGAAAAACTGTTTTTT.

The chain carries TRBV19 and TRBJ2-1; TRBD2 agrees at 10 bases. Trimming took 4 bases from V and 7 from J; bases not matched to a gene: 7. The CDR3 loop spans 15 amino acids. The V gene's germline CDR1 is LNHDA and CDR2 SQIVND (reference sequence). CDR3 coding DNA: TGTGCCAGTAGTAACCCTAGCGGGAGTATGAATGAGCAGTTCTTC. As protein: CASSNPSGSMNEQFF.

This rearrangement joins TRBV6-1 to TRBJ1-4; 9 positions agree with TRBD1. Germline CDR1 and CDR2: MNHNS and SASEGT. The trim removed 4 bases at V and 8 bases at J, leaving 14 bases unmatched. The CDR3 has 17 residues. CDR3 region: CASSAVPGQGSREKLFF. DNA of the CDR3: TGTGCCAGCAGTGCCGTCCCGGGACAGGGTTCCCGGGAAAAACTGTTTTTT.

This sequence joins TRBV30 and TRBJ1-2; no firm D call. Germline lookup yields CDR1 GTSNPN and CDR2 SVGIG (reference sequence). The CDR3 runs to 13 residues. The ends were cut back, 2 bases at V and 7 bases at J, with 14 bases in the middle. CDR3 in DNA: TGTGCCTGGAGTTATAGCAGGACTATTGGCTACACCTTC. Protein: CAWSYSRTIGYTF.

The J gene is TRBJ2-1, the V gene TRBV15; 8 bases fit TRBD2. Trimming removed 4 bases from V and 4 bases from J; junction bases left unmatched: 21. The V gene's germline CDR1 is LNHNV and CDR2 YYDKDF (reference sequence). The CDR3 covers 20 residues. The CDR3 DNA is TGTGCCACCAGCAAAAAAGGGATCAGCCCTACTAGCGGTCGTTACAATGAGCAGTTCTTC. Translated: CATSKKGISPTSGRYNEQFF.

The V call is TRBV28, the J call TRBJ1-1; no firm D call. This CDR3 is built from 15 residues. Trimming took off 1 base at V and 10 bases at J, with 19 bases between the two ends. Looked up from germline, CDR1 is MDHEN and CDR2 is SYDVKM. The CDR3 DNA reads TGTGCCAGCAGTTTATCTTTACCAGCCCCAGGTGGAGCTTTCTTT. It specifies CASSLSLPAPGGAFF.

CDR3 DNA sequence: TGTGCCAGCAGCGTAGGCCCCGGGAATGGACATGAAAAACTGTTTTTT. Residues: CASSVGPGNGHEKLFF. The V and J genes are TRBV9 and TRBJ1-4, with D unclear. Germline V gene sequence: CDR1 SGDLS, CDR2 YYNGEE. This CDR3 is 16 amino acids long. V dropped 0 bases and J dropped 6 bases, with 15 bases sitting between them.

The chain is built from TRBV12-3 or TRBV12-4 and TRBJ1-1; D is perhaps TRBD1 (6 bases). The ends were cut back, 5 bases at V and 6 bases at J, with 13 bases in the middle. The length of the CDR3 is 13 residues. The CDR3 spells CASSQQGRAEAFF. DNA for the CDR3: TGTGCCAGCAGTCAACAGGGTCGCGCTGAAGCTTTCTTT.